This T cell receptor (beta chain) originates from a study of blood T cell repertoires in COVID-19. Study-level information: Sites across the United States, Italy and Spain contributed samples from acute and convalescent COVID-19. Nucleic acid was either cDNA or gDNA, and it came from T cells, B-cell-depleted T cells, or PBMCs.

The Seattle site enrolled patients during active infection and followed them longitudinally. Germline V gene data show CDR1 as LGHDT and CDR2 as YNNKEL (reference sequence). V gave up 8 bases and J gave up 5 bases, with 18 bases separating them. The CDR3 totals 14 residues. Per the study methods: The assay estimated nucleated cells by amplifying reference gene primers. TCRdb's copy holds only in-frame clones and misses some; the assay was immunoSEQ multiplex PCR. V and J calls and clone size are those listed in that table; D and trimming were worked out from the DNA. The table has about 310,000 clones, nearly 90% seen once.

The genes are TRBV3-1 (or the pseudogene TRBV3-2) and TRBJ2-5; a weak D match, TRBD2 (6 bases). The clonotype originates from a woman aged 40 to 50 with COVID-19, enrolled during active disease. The sequenced sample consisted of peripheral blood. The DNA for the CDR3 is TGTGCCAGCCGGGGGAGATTTCCCAGGGAGACCCAGTACTTC. This codes for CASRGRFPRETQYF.